This T cell receptor beta chain was identified during a study of cytomegalovirus exposure and HLA in healthy donors. Findings and limits, study-wide: The investigators catalogued some 150 TCR beta chains as cytomegalovirus-associated.

V lost 7 bases to trimming and J lost 7 bases; unmatched junction nucleotides: 9. Per germline, CDR1 MRHNA and CDR2 SNTAGT. CDR3 length: 14 residues. A word on this clone: Its specificity is unknown.

Libraries were prepared by immunoSEQ multiplex PCR; TCRdb keeps only in-frame clonotypes and omits some of them. The sample has more than 100,000 clones, about 88% seen once. The sequence came from a man in his thirties or forties in good health and CMV-seronegative. Sequencing used PBMCs. The chain employs TRBV6-4 and TRBJ2-2; TRBD1 matches 7 bases. CDR3 residues: CASTRETGIGELFF. The CDR3 DNA is TGTGCCAGCACCCGCGAGACAGGGATCGGGGAGCTGTTTTTT.